These 3 T cell receptor beta chains originate from one sample sequenced in a study of OX40 agonist ivuxolimab in advanced cancers. Libraries were prepared by immunoSEQ multiplex PCR; TCRdb keeps only in-frame clonotypes and omits some of them. The sample records 52,000 or so clones, 88% being singletons. The source material was CD4+ or CD8+ T cells sorted from blood, sampled in a trial of the OX40 agonist ivuxolimab. Receptors originate from an adult with an advanced solid tumor such as melanoma, head and neck, liver or kidney cancer.

V usage is TRBV29-1 and J usage is TRBJ2-5; the D call may be TRBD1 or TRBD2 (8 bases each). V was clipped by 3 bases and J by 2 bases, with 19 bases between them. Germline V CDR1 and CDR2: SQVTM, ANQGSEA. The CDR3 has 16 amino acids. For the CDR3, the DNA is TGCAGCGTTGACGGGACAGGACTAGCTATTCAAGAGACCCAGTACTTC. It specifies CSVDGTGLAIQETQYF.

The V call is TRBV10-3, the J call TRBJ2-7, with unresolved D. CDR1 and CDR2 from the germline V gene are ENHRY and SYGVKD. The length of the CDR3 is 13 residues. Trimming stripped 4 bases from V and 2 bases from J, with 9 bases between. The CDR3: CAISANTAYEQYF. CDR3 nucleotide sequence: TGTGCCATCAGTGCGAACACAGCCTACGAGCAGTACTTC.

This sequence joins TRBV19 and TRBJ1-2, with D tentatively TRBD1 (6 bases). With 3 bases removed from V and 5 bases from J, the gap between germline ends came to 22 bases. This CDR3 region has 17 residues. Germline values: CDR1 LNHDA, CDR2 SQIVND (reference sequence). The CDR3 is CASSISPQGFDAYGYTF. CDR3 DNA: TGTGCCAGTAGTATTTCCCCCCAGGGGTTCGACGCTTATGGCTACACCTTC.